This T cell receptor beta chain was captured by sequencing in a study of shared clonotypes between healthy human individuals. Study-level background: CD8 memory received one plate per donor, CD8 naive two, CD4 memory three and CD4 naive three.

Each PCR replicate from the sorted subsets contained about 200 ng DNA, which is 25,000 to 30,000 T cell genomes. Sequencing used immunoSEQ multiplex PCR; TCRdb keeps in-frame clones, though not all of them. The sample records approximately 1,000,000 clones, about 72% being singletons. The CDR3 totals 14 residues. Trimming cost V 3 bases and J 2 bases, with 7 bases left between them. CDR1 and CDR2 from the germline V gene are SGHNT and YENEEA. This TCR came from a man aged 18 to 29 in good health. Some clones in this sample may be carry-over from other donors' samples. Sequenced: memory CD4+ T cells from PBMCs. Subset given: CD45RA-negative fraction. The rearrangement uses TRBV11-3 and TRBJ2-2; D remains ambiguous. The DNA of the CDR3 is TGTGCCAGCAGCTTCGAGACTAACACCGGGGAGCTGTTTTTT. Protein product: CASSFETNTGELFF.